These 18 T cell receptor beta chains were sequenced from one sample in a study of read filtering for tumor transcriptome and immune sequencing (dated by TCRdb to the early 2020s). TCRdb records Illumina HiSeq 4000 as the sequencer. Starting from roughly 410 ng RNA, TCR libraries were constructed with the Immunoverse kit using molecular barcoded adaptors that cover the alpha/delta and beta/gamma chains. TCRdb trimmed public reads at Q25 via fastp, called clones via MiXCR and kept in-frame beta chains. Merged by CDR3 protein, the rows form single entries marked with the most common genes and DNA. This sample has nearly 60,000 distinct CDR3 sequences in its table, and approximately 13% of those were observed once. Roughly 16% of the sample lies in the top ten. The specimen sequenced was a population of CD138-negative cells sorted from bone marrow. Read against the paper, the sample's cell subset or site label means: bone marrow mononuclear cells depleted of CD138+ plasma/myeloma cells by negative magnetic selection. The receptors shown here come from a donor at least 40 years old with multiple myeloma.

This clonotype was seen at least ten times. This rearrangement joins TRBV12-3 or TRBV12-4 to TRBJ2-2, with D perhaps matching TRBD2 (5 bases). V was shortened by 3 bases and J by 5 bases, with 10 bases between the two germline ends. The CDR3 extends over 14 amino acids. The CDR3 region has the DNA TGTGCCAGCAGTTTCGGTCGAGGGACCGGGGAGCTGTTTTTT. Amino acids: CASSFGRGTGELFF.

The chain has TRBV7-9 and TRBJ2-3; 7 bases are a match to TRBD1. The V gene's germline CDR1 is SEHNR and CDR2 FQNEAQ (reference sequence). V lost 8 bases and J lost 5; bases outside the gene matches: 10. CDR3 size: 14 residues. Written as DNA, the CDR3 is TGTGCCAGCCCCGAAGGGGGCGGAGGAGATACGCAGTATTTT. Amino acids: CASPEGGGGDTQYF.

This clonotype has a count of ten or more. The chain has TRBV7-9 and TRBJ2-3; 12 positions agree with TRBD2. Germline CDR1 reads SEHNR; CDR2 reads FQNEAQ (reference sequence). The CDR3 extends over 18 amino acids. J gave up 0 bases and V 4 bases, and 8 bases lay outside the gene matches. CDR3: CASSSLTSGGSSTDTQYF. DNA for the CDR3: TGTGCCAGCAGCTCCCTGACTAGCGGGGGCTCAAGCACAGATACGCAGTATTTT.

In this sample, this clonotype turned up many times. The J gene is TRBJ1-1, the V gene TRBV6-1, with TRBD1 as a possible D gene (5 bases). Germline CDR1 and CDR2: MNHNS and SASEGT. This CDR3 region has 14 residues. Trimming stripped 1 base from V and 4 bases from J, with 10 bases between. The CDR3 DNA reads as TGTGCCAGCAGTGAAGGCAGGGAGACCACTGAAGCTTTCTTT. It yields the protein CASSEGRETTEAFF.

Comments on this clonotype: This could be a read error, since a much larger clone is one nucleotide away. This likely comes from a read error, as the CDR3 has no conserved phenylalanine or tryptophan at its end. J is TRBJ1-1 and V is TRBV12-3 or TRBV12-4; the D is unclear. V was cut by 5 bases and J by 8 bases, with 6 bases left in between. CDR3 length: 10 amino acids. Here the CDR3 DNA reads TGTGCCAGCAGTAGTGGGGAAGCTTTCCTT. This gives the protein CASSSGEAFL.

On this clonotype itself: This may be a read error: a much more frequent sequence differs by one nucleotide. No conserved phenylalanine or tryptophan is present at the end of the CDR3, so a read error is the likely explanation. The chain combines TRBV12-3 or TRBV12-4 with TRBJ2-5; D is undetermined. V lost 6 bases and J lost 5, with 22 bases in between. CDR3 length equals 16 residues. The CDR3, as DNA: TGTGCCAGCAGCGACCGACCCGCCTGGGCATCCGAGACCCAGTACCTC. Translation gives CASSDRPAWASETQYL.

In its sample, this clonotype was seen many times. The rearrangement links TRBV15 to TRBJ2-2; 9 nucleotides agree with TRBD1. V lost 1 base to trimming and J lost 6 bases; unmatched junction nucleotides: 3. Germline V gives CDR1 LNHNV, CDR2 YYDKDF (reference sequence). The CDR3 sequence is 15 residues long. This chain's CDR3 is CATSRGGTGSGELFF. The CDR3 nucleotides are TGTGCCACCAGCAGAGGGGGGACAGGGTCCGGGGAGCTGTTTTTT.

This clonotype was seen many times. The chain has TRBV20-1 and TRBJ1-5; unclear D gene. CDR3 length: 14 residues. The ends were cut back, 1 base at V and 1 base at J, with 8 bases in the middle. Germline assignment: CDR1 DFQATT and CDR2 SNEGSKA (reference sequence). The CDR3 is CSARGRASNQPQHF. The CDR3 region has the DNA TGCAGTGCTAGAGGTAGGGCGAGCAATCAGCCCCAGCATTTT.

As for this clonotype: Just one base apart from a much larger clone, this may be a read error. CDR3 protein: CSARDLRDLGVF. The CDR3 nucleotides are TGCAGTGCTAGAGATCTTCGGGACCTTGGGGTCTTC. The V call is TRBV20-1, the J call TRBJ2-1, with D possibly called TRBD1 or TRBD2 (5 bases each). This CDR3 region has 12 residues. Germline loops: CDR1 DFQATT, CDR2 SNEGSKA (reference sequence).

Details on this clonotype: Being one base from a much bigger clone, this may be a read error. The CDR3 nucleotides read TGCGCCAGCAGCTGCACGGGACAGGGGATCGCAGATACGCAGTATTTT. Translated, it gives CASSCTGQGIADTQYF. The rearrangement joins TRBV4-1 to TRBJ2-3; TRBD1 matches at 10 bases. Trimming cost V 5 bases and J 4 bases; bases outside gene matches: 9. The CDR3 is 16 amino acids. CDR1 is MGHRA, CDR2 YSYEKL, per germline.

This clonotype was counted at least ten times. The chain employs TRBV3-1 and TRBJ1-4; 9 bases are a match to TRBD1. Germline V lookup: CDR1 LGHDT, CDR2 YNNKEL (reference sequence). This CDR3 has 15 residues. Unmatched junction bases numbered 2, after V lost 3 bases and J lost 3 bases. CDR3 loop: CASSQTGGANEKLFF. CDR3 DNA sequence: TGTGCCAGCAGCCAGACAGGGGGAGCTAATGAAAAACTGTTTTTT.

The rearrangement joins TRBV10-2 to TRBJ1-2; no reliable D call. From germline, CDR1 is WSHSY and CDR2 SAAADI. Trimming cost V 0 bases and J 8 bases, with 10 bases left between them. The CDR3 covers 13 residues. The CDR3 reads CASSESAIGGYTF. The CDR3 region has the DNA TGCGCCAGCAGTGAGTCGGCAATAGGAGGCTACACCTTC.

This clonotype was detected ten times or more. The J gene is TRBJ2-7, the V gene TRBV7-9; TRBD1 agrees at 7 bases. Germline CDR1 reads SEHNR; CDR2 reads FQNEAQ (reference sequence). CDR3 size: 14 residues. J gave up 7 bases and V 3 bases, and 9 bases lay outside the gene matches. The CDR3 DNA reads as TGTGCCAGCAGCTTCGCCGGACAGGTTGGTGAGCAGTACTTC. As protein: CASSFAGQVGEQYF.

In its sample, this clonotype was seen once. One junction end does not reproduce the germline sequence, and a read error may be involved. DNA for the CDR3: TGTGCCAGCAGCCGTCAGACAGGGGATACGCCGTATTTT. Amino acid sequence: CASSRQTGDTPYF. The J gene is TRBJ2-3, the V gene TRBV7-8, with 8 bases aligning to TRBD1. Per germline, CDR1 SGHVS and CDR2 FQNEAQ. This CDR3 is 13 amino acids long.

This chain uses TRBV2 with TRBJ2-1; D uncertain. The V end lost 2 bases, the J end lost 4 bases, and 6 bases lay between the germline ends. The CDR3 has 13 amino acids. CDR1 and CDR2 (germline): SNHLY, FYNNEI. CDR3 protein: CASSEPTYNEQFF. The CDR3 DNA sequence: TGTGCCAGCAGTGAACCTACGTACAATGAGCAGTTCTTC.

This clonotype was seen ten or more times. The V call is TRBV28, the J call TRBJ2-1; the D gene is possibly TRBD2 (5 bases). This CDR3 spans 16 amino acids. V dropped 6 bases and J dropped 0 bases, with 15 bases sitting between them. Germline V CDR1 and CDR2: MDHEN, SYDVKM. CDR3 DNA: TGTGCCAGCAGATCCCTCGACGGGGTCTCCTACAATGAGCAGTTCTTC. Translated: CASRSLDGVSYNEQFF.

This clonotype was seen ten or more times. The CDR3 protein is CASSYLGPGSLHF. In nucleotides, the CDR3 is TGTGCCAGCAGTTATCTCGGTCCTGGTTCCCTCCACTTT. This chain connects TRBV6-6 to TRBJ1-6; unclear D gene. V was shortened by 3 bases and J by 14 bases, with 14 bases between the two germline ends. This CDR3 is built from 13 residues. CDR1 MNHNY and CDR2 SVGAGI come from the germline V gene (reference sequence).

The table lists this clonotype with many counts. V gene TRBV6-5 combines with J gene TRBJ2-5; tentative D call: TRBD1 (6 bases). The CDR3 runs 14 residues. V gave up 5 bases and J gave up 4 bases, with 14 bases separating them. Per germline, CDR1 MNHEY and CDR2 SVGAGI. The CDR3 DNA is TGTGCCAGCAGTACACCATCAGGGGCAGAGACCCAGTACTTC. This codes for CASSTPSGAETQYF.